This passage covers 18 T cell receptor beta chains from one sample sequenced in a study of blood T cell repertoires in COVID-19. TCRdb's copy holds only in-frame clones and misses some; the assay was immunoSEQ multiplex PCR. In the table there are approximately 460,000 clones, roughly 89% of which are singletons. The sample comprised peripheral blood. These receptors originate from a man younger than 35 with COVID-19, enrolled during active disease.

This clone has more than one count but fewer than ten. The chain links TRBV7-9 to TRBJ2-1; 14 nucleotides agree with TRBD2. Germline CDR1 SEHNR, CDR2 FQNEAQ (reference sequence). The CDR3 has 17 residues. Losses at the gene ends were 4 bases for V and 8 bases for J; bases not matched to a gene: 10. The CDR3 sequence is CASSSEKTSGGAHEQFF. CDR3 sequence (DNA): TGTGCCAGCAGCTCAGAAAAGACTAGCGGGGGGGCCCATGAGCAGTTCTTC. Complete variable domain (other parts from reference TRBV7-9 and TRBJ2-1): DTGVSQNPRHKITKRGQNVTFRCDPISEHNRLYWYRQTLGQGPEFLTYFQNEAQLEKSRLLSDRFSAERPKGSFSTLEIQRTEQGDSAMYLCASSSEKTSGGAHEQFFGPGTRLTVL.

The chain links TRBV19 to TRBJ2-5; 11 nucleotides match TRBD2. This CDR3 has 17 residues. Germline lookup yields CDR1 LNHDA and CDR2 SQIVND (reference sequence). Unmatched junction bases numbered 11, after V lost 4 bases and J lost 4 bases. In DNA form, the CDR3 reads TGTGCCAGTAGTAAGGGGATAGCGGGGGGGCCGCGAGAGACCCAGTACTTC. It encodes CASSKGIAGGPRETQYF. The whole variable domain, remainder taken from reference TRBV19 and TRBJ2-5, is DGGITQSPKYLFRKEGQNVTLSCEQNLNHDAMYWYRQDPGQGLRLIYYSQIVNDFQKGDIAEGYSVSREKKESFPLTVTSAQKNPTAFYLCASSKGIAGGPRETQYFGPGTRLLVL.

This chain joins TRBV11-2 and TRBJ2-7; 8 bases fit TRBD2. Germline V lookup: CDR1 SGHAT, CDR2 FQNNGV. V was pared by 1 base and J by 2 bases, with 7 bases of the junction left unmatched. The CDR3 extends over 16 amino acids. DNA of the CDR3: TGTGCCAGCAGCTTAGGGTTTAGCGGGACCCCCTACGAGCAGTACTTC. This codes for CASSLGFSGTPYEQYF.

This chain links TRBV9 with TRBJ2-7; 9 bases agree with TRBD2. The CDR3 length is 14 residues. V shed 3 bases and J 3 bases; nucleotides not matched to a gene: 4. Germline CDR1 SGDLS, CDR2 YYNGEE. The CDR3, as DNA: TGTGCCAGCAGCGCGGCTAGCGGGGACTACGAGCAGTACTTC. It encodes CASSAASGDYEQYF.

The J gene is TRBJ2-3, the V gene TRBV10-3, with 8 positions matching TRBD2. CDR1 and CDR2 from the germline V gene are ENHRY and SYGVKD. Germline trimming cut 2 bases from V and 5 bases from J; bases unmatched to any gene: 9. The length of the CDR3 is 16 residues. CDR3 sequence: CAISEDTGGRKDTQYF. For the CDR3, the DNA is TGTGCCATCAGTGAGGACACGGGGGGGCGTAAAGATACGCAGTATTTT.

This sequence joins TRBV5-1 and TRBJ2-2; TRBD1 agrees at 7 bases. There are 14 residues in the CDR3. Unmatched junction bases numbered 6, after V lost 5 bases and J lost 5 bases. Germline loops: CDR1 SGHRS, CDR2 YFSETQ. DNA of the CDR3: TGCGCCAGCAGGCAACAGGGACAGACCGGGGAGCTGTTTTTT. This translates into CASRQQGQTGELFF.

This chain links TRBV18 with TRBJ2-1; 8 nucleotides align to TRBD2. This CDR3 spans 15 amino acids. Losses at the gene ends were 5 bases for V and 5 bases for J; bases not matched to a gene: 8. Per germline, CDR1 KGHSH and CDR2 LQKENI. The CDR3 protein is CASSSRSGSHNEQFF. CDR3 DNA sequence: TGTGCCAGCTCATCGAGGAGCGGGAGCCACAATGAGCAGTTCTTC.

This clone came up once. The gene calls are TRBV27 and TRBJ2-5; D possibly corresponds to TRBD1 (7 bases). Germline V CDR1 and CDR2: MNHEY, SMNVEV (reference sequence). Trimming shortened V by 4 bases and J by 6 bases, and 15 bases separated the two germline ends. CDR3 size: 14 residues. DNA of the CDR3: TGTGCCAGCAGTTCGCAGGGGGGTTTGAAGACCCAGTACTTC. Translated, it gives CASSSQGGLKTQYF.

The chain couples TRBV10-3 to TRBJ1-1; D not resolved. Germline CDR1 is ENHRY and CDR2 is SYGVKD. V was pared by 4 bases and J by 4 bases, with 10 bases between. The CDR3 length is 13 residues. The DNA for the CDR3 is TGTGCCATCAGTGGGACTATGGGCACTGAAGCTTTCTTT. Its protein is CAISGTMGTEAFF.

This clone is labeled medium-sized. V and J are TRBV6-5 and TRBJ1-5; TRBD1 agrees at 8 bases. J lost 4 bases, V lost 4 bases, and 6 bases had no gene match. Germline V gene data show CDR1 as MNHEY and CDR2 as SVGAGI. The CDR3 is 15 amino acids. The DNA for the CDR3 is TGTGCCAGCAGTTTAGGACAGGGTCTGAATCAGCCCCAGCATTTT. It encodes CASSLGQGLNQPQHF.

The V gene is TRBV19, the J gene TRBJ2-1; TRBD2 aligns across 15 bases. Germline lookup yields CDR1 LNHDA and CDR2 SQIVND (reference sequence). The CDR3 sequence is 15 residues long. With V trimmed by 3 bases and J by 10 bases, 4 bases remained unmatched. The CDR3 nucleotides read TGTGCCAGTAGTATCGTCGGGACTAGCGGGAGGGAGCAGTTCTTC. As protein: CASSIVGTSGREQFF. Full variable domain (missing parts from reference TRBV19 and TRBJ2-1): DGGITQSPKYLFRKEGQNVTLSCEQNLNHDAMYWYRQDPGQGLRLIYYSQIVNDFQKGDIAEGYSVSREKKESFPLTVTSAQKNPTAFYLCASSIVGTSGREQFFGPGTRLTVL.

This rearrangement joins TRBV11-2 to TRBJ1-3, with D perhaps matching TRBD1 (6 bases). CDR1 and CDR2 (germline): SGHAT, FQNNGV. CDR3 size: 14 residues. V was shortened by 3 bases and J by 2 bases, with 8 bases between the two germline ends. The CDR3, as DNA: TGTGCCAGCAGCTTTTGGGGGCCTGGAAACACCATATATTTT. Translating gives CASSFWGPGNTIYF.

The chain has TRBV3-1 (or the pseudogene TRBV3-2) and TRBJ2-3, with 7 positions matching TRBD1. From germline, CDR1 is LGHDT and CDR2 YNNKEL (reference sequence). CDR3 size: 15 residues. V dropped 4 bases and J dropped 3; count of bases not matched to a gene: 7. CDR3 bases: TGTGCCAGCAGCCTACACGGGACAGAGACAGATACGCAGTATTTT. Encoded protein: CASSLHGTETDTQYF.

The rearrangement uses TRBV11-3 and TRBJ1-4, with D possibly being TRBD1 (6 bases). The CDR3 contains 15 residues. V was clipped by 5 bases and J by 5 bases, with 15 bases between them. CDR1 and CDR2 (germline): SGHNT, YENEEA. The CDR3, as DNA: TGTGCCAGCAGCCTCTGGACAGAAGGAAATGAAAAACTGTTTTTT. This codes for CASSLWTEGNEKLFF.

The V and J genes are TRBV21-1 and TRBJ2-7; no DNA check was done on the table's D call, TRBD2. TRBV21-1 is a pseudogene locus. CDR3 length equals 14 residues. The CDR3 region is CASSPPSGAYEQYF. Written as DNA, the CDR3 is TGTGCCAGCAGCCCGCCTAGCGGTGCCTACGAGCAGTACTTC.

This clone occurred once. V and J are TRBV19 and TRBJ2-7; D unclear. From germline, CDR1 is LNHDA and CDR2 SQIVND (reference sequence). V was clipped by 5 bases and J by 3 bases, with 14 bases between them. CDR3 size: 14 residues. In DNA, the CDR3 is TGTGCCAGTAGTGCCAGCCGGAGCCACTACGAGCAGTACTTC. Translation: CASSASRSHYEQYF. The whole variable domain, remainder taken from reference TRBV19 and TRBJ2-7, is DGGITQSPKYLFRKEGQNVTLSCEQNLNHDAMYWYRQDPGQGLRLIYYSQIVNDFQKGDIAEGYSVSREKKESFPLTVTSAQKNPTAFYLCASSASRSHYEQYFGPGTRLTVT.

V and J are TRBV10-1 and TRBJ2-1, with 7 bases identical to TRBD2. The CDR3 has 15 amino acids. Germline V gene lookup returns CDR1 WNHNN and CDR2 SYGVQD (reference sequence). The V and J ends lost 6 bases and 3 bases, in that order; junction bases with no gene match: 8. The chain's CDR3 is CASSTTSTDYNEQFF. The CDR3 coding sequence is TGCGCCAGCAGCACGACTAGCACCGACTACAATGAGCAGTTCTTC.

V gene TRBV2 combines with J gene TRBJ1-5, with TRBD1 identical over 9 bases. The V gene end was trimmed by 3 bases and the J gene end by 6 bases; junction bases not matched to a gene: 12. Germline V gene lookup returns CDR1 SNHLY and CDR2 FYNNEI. The CDR3 has 17 residues. The CDR3 bases are TGTGCCAGCAGTGAGAGGGACAGGGCTGGAGGGAGTCAGCCCCAGCATTTT. Its translation is CASSERDRAGGSQPQHF.